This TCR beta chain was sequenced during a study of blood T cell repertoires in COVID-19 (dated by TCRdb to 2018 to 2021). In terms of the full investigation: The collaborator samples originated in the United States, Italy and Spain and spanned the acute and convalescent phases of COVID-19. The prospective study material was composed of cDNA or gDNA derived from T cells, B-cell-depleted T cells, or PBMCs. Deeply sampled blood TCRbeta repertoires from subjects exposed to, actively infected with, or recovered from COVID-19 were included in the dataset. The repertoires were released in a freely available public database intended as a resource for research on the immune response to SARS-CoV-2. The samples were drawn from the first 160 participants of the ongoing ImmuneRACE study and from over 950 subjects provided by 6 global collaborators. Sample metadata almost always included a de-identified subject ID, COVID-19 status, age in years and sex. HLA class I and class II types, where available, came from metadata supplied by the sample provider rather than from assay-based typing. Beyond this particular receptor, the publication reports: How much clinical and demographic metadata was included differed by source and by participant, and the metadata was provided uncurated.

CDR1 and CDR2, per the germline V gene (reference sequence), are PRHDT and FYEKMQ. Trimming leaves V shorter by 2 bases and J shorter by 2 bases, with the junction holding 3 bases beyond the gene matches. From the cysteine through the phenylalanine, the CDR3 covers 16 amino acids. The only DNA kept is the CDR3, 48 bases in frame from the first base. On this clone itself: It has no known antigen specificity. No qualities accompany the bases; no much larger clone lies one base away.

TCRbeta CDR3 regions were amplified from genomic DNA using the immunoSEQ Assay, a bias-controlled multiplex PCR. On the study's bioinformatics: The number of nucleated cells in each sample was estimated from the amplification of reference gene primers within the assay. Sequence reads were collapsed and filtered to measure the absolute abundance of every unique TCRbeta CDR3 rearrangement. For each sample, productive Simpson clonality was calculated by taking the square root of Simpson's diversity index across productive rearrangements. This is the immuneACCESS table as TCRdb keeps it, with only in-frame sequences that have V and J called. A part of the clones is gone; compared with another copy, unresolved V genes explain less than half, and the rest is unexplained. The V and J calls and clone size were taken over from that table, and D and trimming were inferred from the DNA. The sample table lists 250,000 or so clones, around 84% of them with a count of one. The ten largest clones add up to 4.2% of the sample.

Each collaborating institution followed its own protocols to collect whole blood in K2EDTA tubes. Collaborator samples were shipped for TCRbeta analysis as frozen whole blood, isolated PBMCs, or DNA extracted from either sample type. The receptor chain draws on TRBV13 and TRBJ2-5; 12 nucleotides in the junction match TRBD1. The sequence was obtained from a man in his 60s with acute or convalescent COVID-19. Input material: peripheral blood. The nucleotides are TGTGCCAGCAGCTTAAGGGACAGGGGGCTGCAAGAGACCCAGTACTTC. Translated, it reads CASSLRDRGLQETQYF.